The clone carrying this T cell receptor beta chain was counted a few times. Antigen unknown. The record originates from a study of T-cell memory formation after mild COVID-19. Study overall: Largely, TCR clusters stayed within a single donor. General study findings and limits: The appearance of some responding clones in pre-infection memory suggested that cross-reactive memory joined. Contracting clones localized mainly to CM and EM when CD4+ and mainly to EMRA when CD8+. Later expanders leaned CD4+, whereas day 15 to 85 contracting clones were balanced CD4/CD8.

The CDR3 has 17 residues. Germline CDR1 LGHNA, CDR2 YSLEER. J was trimmed by 0 bases and V by 4 bases; bases with no gene match: 5. TCRdb used MiXCR to reprocess the 5' RACE reads, holding one entry per CDR3 protein. The data show fewer than 600,000 distinct CDR3 sequences, about a fifth seen once. Sequenced: PBMCs or a T cell subset sorted from them (not recorded which). The receptor was isolated from an adult woman who had mild COVID-19 (a few samples of this study predate the infection). Cell type and time point are not known. The rearrangement joins TRBV4-3 to TRBJ2-1, with 11 bases aligning to TRBD2. CDR3 DNA sequence: TGCGCCAGCAGCCGTGGACTAGCGGGTAGCTCCTACAATGAGCAGTTCTTC. It codes for CASSRGLAGSSYNEQFF.